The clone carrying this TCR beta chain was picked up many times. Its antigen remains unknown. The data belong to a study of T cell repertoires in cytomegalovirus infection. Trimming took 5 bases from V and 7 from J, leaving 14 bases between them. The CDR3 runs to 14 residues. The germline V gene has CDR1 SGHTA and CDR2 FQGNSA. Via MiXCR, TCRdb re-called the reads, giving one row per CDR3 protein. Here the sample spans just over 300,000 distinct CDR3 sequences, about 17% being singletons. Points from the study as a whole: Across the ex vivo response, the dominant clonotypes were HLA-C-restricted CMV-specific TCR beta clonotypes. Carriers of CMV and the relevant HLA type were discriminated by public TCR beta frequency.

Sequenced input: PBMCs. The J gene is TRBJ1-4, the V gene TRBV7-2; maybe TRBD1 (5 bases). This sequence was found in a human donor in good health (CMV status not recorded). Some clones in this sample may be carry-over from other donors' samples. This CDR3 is CASSPPTGAEKLFF. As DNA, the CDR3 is TGTGCCAGCAGCCCCCCTACCGGGGCTGAAAAACTGTTTTTT. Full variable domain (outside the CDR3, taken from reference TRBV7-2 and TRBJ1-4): GAGVSQSPSNKVTEKGKDVELRCDPISGHTALYWYRQSLGQGLEFLIYFQGNSAPDKSGLPSDRFSAERTGGSVSTLTIQRTQQEDSAVYLCASSPPTGAEKLFFGSGTQLSVL.